The 25 T cell receptor beta chains below come from one sample, sequenced in a study of blood T cells in healthy people across ages. Sample-barcoded 5' priming and a J-beta primer mix drove a second PCR of about 6 to 12 cycles. TCRdb ran MiXCR on the 5' RACE reads and lists one entry per CDR3 protein. The sample carries 730,000 or so distinct CDR3 sequences, around 38% recorded once. Sequencing was performed on blood. The receptors stem from a man older than 75 in good health.

Ten or more counts support this clonotype. The V gene is TRBV29-1, the J gene TRBJ2-5, with D maybe TRBD2 (6 bases). Germline CDR1 reads SQVTM; CDR2 reads ANQGSEA. The CDR3 extends over 13 amino acids. The V and J ends lost 7 bases and 6 bases respectively, with 18 bases between them. The CDR3 reads CSGDVWEAKTQYF. In DNA form, the CDR3 reads TGCAGCGGGGACGTCTGGGAGGCGAAGACCCAGTACTTC.

V usage is TRBV20-1 and J usage is TRBJ2-3; D possibly corresponds to TRBD2 (7 bases). Per the germline V gene, CDR1 is DFQATT and CDR2 is SNEGSKA (reference sequence). Trimming shortened V by 6 bases and J by 5 bases, and 12 bases separated the two germline ends. This CDR3 region has 12 residues. The CDR3 DNA reads as TGCAGTGCGGCGGGGGCGGGAGATACGCAGTATTTT. Translation: CSAAGAGDTQYF.

V gene TRBV6-2 or TRBV6-3 combines with J gene TRBJ1-1, with D hard to call. This CDR3 is 13 amino acids long. Trimming pared 6 bases from V and 1 base from J, leaving 9 bases between. In germline, CDR1 is MNHEY, CDR2 SVGEGT. The chain's CDR3 is CASRRNRNTEAFF. In nucleotides, the CDR3 is TGTGCCAGCAGAAGAAACAGGAACACTGAAGCTTTCTTT.

The chain is built from TRBV3-1 and TRBJ2-5, with 7 bases identical to TRBD2. V was pared by 2 bases and J by 5 bases, with 14 bases of the junction left unmatched. The CDR3 runs to 17 residues. Germline V gives CDR1 LGHDT, CDR2 YNNKEL (reference sequence). CDR3 sequence reads: CASSQTRRGGAGETQYF. Here the CDR3 DNA reads TGTGCCAGCAGCCAAACAAGAAGGGGAGGGGCTGGGGAGACCCAGTACTTC.

V usage is TRBV11-3 and J usage is TRBJ2-4; 12 bases map to TRBD2. The DNA matches TRBJ2-7 better at its end, which makes the J call doubtful. Germline V CDR1 and CDR2: SGHNT, YENEEA. The CDR3 sequence is 15 residues long. CDR3 bases: TGTGCCAGCAGCTCCGGACTAGCGGGACTCTACGAGCAGTACTTC. As protein: CASSSGLAGLYEQYF.

This clonotype was found many times. The chain employs TRBV27 and TRBJ2-7; TRBD2 matches at 10 bases. J gave up 1 base and V 6 bases, and 6 bases lay outside the gene matches. Germline V gene data show CDR1 as MNHEY and CDR2 as SMNVEV (reference sequence). The CDR3 runs 15 residues. DNA of the CDR3: TGTGCCAGCAGCCCTAGCGGGAGAATATCCTACGAGCAGTACTTC. Residues: CASSPSGRISYEQYF.

The chain combines TRBV20-1 with TRBJ1-5; TRBD1 matches 9 bases. Germline CDR1 DFQATT, CDR2 SNEGSKA (reference sequence). V dropped 5 bases and J dropped 5; count of bases not matched to a gene: 13. The CDR3 consists of 16 residues. The CDR3 bases are TGCAGTGCTCTACCTCGGGACAGGGCCAACGATCAGCCCCAGCATTTT. Amino acid sequence: CSALPRDRANDQPQHF.

This rearrangement joins TRBV7-2 to TRBJ1-2, with 8 bases aligning to TRBD1. CDR1 is SGHTA and CDR2 is FQGNSA in the germline V gene. This CDR3 is built from 17 residues. V lost 2 bases to trimming and J lost 6 bases; unmatched junction nucleotides: 14. The CDR3 here is CASSLISVGQGGDGYTF. CDR3 in DNA: TGTGCCAGCAGCTTAATTAGCGTCGGACAGGGAGGAGATGGCTACACCTTC.

The sample holds a few counts of this clonotype. This may be a read error, as it is one base from a much larger clone. V is TRBV5-8 and J is TRBJ2-3; weak D call: TRBD1 (6 bases). The germline CDR1 and CDR2 sequences are SGHTS and YDEGEE. The CDR3 is 13 amino acids. V was shortened by 4 bases and J by 4 bases, with 10 bases between the two germline ends. The CDR3 is CASSATGSDTQYF. The CDR3, as DNA: TGTGCCAGCAGCGCCACAGGGTCAGATACGCAGTATTTT.

This chain connects TRBV24-1 to TRBJ2-3; the match to TRBD2 covers 12 bases. The germline V gene has CDR1 KGHDR and CDR2 SFDVKD. J was trimmed by 4 bases and V by 4 bases; bases with no gene match: 11. The CDR3 extends over 18 amino acids. CDR3 nucleotides: TGTGCCACCAGTGACACTGGACTAGCGGGGCCAAGAGCAGATACGCAGTATTTT. Its translation: CATSDTGLAGPRADTQYF.

The chain carries TRBV6-5 and TRBJ2-3; 11 bases align to TRBD2. Germline V lookup: CDR1 MNHEY, CDR2 SVGAGI. J gave up 1 base and V 0 bases, and 12 bases lay outside the gene matches. The CDR3 covers 20 residues. CDR3: CASSYSSGTSGDSGTDTQYF. DNA of the CDR3: TGTGCCAGCAGTTACTCGTCAGGGACTAGCGGAGACTCGGGCACAGATACGCAGTATTTT.

The V and J genes are TRBV5-1 and TRBJ1-1; TRBD1 might be the D (5 bases). Germline lookup yields CDR1 SGHRS and CDR2 YFSETQ. CDR3 length: 15 amino acids. The ends were cut back, 4 bases at V and 0 bases at J, with 13 bases in the middle. CDR3 DNA sequence: TGCGCCAGCAGCAGAGCCGACAGAATGAACACTGAAGCTTTCTTT. Amino acid sequence: CASSRADRMNTEAFF.

The table lists this clonotype with many counts. The genes are TRBV12-3 or TRBV12-4 and TRBJ2-1; TRBD2 matches 7 bases. The ends lost 7 bases at V and 8 bases at J; junction bases unmatched: 11. The CDR3 is made up of 14 amino acids. CDR3 DNA: TGTGCCAGCATGAGGGGAGGGAGGTTGGATGAGCAGTTCTTC. Translation gives CASMRGGRLDEQFF.

This clonotype has a handful of counts. This chain uses TRBV24-1 with TRBJ2-5, with 8 bases aligning to TRBD2. V gave up 3 bases and J gave up 5 bases; unmatched junction bases: 7. This CDR3 region has 15 residues. CDR1 is KGHDR, CDR2 SFDVKD, per germline. The CDR3 DNA reads as TGTGCCACCAGTGATAACCGGGGGGGCCTGGAGACCCAGTACTTC. Residues: CATSDNRGGLETQYF.

A remark on this clonotype: An end of the junction does not agree with germline; a read error may underlie this. The chain employs TRBV4-2 and TRBJ2-1; D gene unclear. Germline assignment: CDR1 LGHNA and CDR2 YNFKEQ. The CDR3 spans 13 residues. CDR3 nucleotide sequence: TGTGCCAGCAGCCAAGTAGCAGTTAATGGGCAGTTCTTC. Protein sequence: CASSQVAVNGQFF.

In its sample, this clonotype was seen many times. The chain employs TRBV5-8 and TRBJ2-4; no definite D call. The CDR3 runs 15 residues. Germline values: CDR1 SGHTS, CDR2 YDEGEE. Trimming took 0 bases from V and 0 from J, leaving 7 bases between them. CDR3 DNA: TGTGCCAGCAGCTTGGGTCAGCTAGCCAAAAACATTCAGTACTTC. This translates into CASSLGQLAKNIQYF.

This clonotype was counted ten times or more. J is TRBJ2-6 and V is TRBV5-1; D might be TRBD2 (5 bases). The CDR3 is 15 residues long. The V gene's germline CDR1 is SGHRS and CDR2 YFSETQ. Trimming stripped 8 bases from V and 0 bases from J, with 12 bases between. CDR3 nucleotide sequence: TGCGCCAGTACACCACGGGACTCTGGGGCCAACGTCCTGACTTTC. This codes for CASTPRDSGANVLTF. The whole variable domain, filled in from reference TRBV5-1 and TRBJ2-6, reads KAGVTQTPRYLIKTRGQQVTLSCSPISGHRSVSWYQQTPGQGLQFLFEYFSETQRNKGNFPGRFSGRQFSNSRSEMNVSTLELGDSALYLCASTPRDSGANVLTFGAGSRLTVL.

This clonotype was counted many times. The chain is built from TRBV29-1 and TRBJ2-7; perhaps TRBD1 as D (5 bases). Per the germline V gene, CDR1 is SQVTM and CDR2 is ANQGSEA. This CDR3 has 12 residues. Trimming took 4 bases from V and 2 from J, leaving 9 bases between them. The CDR3 reads CSVGAGTYEQYF. In nucleotides, the CDR3 is TGCAGCGTTGGGGCAGGGACCTACGAGCAGTACTTC.

Worth noting for this clonotype: The junction shows a germline mismatch at one end, possibly a read error. The gene calls are TRBV11-1 and TRBJ2-7; 10 bases line up with TRBD2. CDR3 size: 16 residues. The germline V gene encodes CDR1 SGHAT and CDR2 FQDESV (reference sequence). This CDR3 is CVSSGKLAGLSYEQYF. The CDR3, as DNA: TGTGTCAGCAGCGGTAAACTAGCGGGACTCTCCTACGAGCAGTACTTC.

This clonotype has ten or more counts. This rearrangement joins TRBV25-1 to TRBJ2-5; D may be TRBD1 (5 bases). V lost 4 bases and J 1 base, leaving 10 bases between the germline ends. Germline V gene lookup returns CDR1 MGHDK and CDR2 SYGVNS. CDR3 length: 14 amino acids. Written as DNA, the CDR3 is TGTGCCAGCAGTGGACAGAGGTTCCAAGAGACCCAGTACTTC. Protein: CASSGQRFQETQYF.

The chain employs TRBV20-1 and TRBJ2-7; possible D gene TRBD1, 6 bases. This CDR3 has 14 residues. The ends were cut back, 6 bases at V and 5 bases at J, with 20 bases in the middle. From germline, CDR1 is DFQATT and CDR2 SNEGSKA (reference sequence). The CDR3, as DNA: TGCAGTGCGAAGGGGGACACCCGGATCCACGAGCAGTACTTC. It translates to CSAKGDTRIHEQYF.

The rearrangement joins TRBV20-1 to TRBJ2-3, with TRBD2 identical over 9 bases. With 6 bases clipped from V and 6 bases from J, the junction kept 19 bases outside the gene matches. The CDR3 spans 17 residues. CDR1 is DFQATT, CDR2 SNEGSKA, per germline (reference sequence). The CDR3, as DNA: TGCAGTGCGACCCCCAGCGGGGGGCAGACGATGACGGATACGCAGTATTTT. This encodes CSATPSGGQTMTDTQYF.

The chain employs TRBV20-1 and TRBJ1-2, with no clear D. This CDR3 spans 12 amino acids. Trimming pared 3 bases from V and 5 bases from J, leaving 10 bases between. Germline loops: CDR1 DFQATT, CDR2 SNEGSKA (reference sequence). CDR3 protein: CSASKDVYGYTF. Here the CDR3 DNA reads TGCAGTGCTAGTAAAGACGTATATGGCTACACCTTC.

V is TRBV20-1 and J is TRBJ2-3, with 11 bases lining up with TRBD2. CDR3 length: 14 amino acids. Germline-derived CDR1 and CDR2 are DFQATT and SNEGSKA (reference sequence). The V and J ends lost 5 bases and 3 bases, in that order; junction bases with no gene match: 4. The CDR3 coding sequence is TGCAGTGCTCATAGCGGGAGGGTTACAGATACGCAGTATTTT. Amino acid sequence: CSAHSGRVTDTQYF.

In this sample, this clonotype turned up a few times. V gene TRBV7-8 combines with J gene TRBJ2-5; weak D call: TRBD1 (5 bases). The J call may not be correct, given that the DNA end is closer to TRBJ2-7. Germline-derived CDR1 and CDR2 are SGHVS and FQNEAQ. The CDR3 extends over 15 amino acids. This CDR3 is CASSLGTLRINEQYF. The CDR3 bases are TGTGCCAGCAGCTTAGGGACATTGCGGATCAACGAGCAGTACTTC.